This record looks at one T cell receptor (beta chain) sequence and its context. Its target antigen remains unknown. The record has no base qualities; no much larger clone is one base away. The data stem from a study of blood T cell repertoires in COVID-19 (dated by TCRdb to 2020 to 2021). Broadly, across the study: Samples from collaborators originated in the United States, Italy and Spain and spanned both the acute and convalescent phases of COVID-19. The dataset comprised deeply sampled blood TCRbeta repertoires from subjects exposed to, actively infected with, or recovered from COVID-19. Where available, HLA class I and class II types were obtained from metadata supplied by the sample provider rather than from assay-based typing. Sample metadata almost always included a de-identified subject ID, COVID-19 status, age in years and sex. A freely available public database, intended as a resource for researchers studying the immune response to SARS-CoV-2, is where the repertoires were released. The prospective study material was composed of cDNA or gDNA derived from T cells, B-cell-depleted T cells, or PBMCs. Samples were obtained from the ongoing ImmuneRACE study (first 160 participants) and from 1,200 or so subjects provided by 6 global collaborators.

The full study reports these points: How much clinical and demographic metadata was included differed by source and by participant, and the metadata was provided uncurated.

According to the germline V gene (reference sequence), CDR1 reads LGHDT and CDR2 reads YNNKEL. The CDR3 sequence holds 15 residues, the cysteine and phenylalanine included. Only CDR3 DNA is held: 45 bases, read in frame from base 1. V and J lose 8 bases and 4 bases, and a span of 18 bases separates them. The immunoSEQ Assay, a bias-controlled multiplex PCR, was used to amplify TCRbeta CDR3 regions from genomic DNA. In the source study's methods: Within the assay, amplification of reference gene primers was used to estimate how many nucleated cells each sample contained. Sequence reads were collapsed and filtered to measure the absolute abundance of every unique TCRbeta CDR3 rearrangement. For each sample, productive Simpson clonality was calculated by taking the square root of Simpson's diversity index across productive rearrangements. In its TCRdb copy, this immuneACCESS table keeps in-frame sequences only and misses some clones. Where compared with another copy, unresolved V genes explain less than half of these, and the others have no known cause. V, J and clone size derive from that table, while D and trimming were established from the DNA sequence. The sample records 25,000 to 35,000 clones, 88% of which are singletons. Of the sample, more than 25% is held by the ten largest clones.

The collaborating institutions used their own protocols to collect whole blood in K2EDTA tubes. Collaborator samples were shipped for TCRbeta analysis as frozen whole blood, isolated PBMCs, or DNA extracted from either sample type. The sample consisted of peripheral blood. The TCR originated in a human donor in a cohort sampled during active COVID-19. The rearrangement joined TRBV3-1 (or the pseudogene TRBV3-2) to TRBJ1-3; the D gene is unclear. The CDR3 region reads CASLDSSGPGNTIYF. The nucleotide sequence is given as TGTGCCAGCCTCGACTCGAGCGGTCCCGGAAACACCATATATTTT.